A single sample gave rise to the 21 T cell receptor beta chains below, sequenced in a study of blood T cells in healthy people across ages. A second roughly 7 to 12 cycle PCR used barcoded and J-beta primers. TCRdb analysed the 5' RACE reads with MiXCR anew, one entry per CDR3 protein. Altogether 1.5 million to 2 million distinct CDR3 sequences are present, roughly 27% being singletons, with the ten largest covering roughly 8%. Sequenced sample: blood. The receptors originated from a young woman in good health.

The V and J genes are TRBV7-9 and TRBJ2-4; D might be TRBD1 (5 bases). This CDR3 has 13 residues. Germline V lookup: CDR1 SEHNR, CDR2 FQNEAQ (reference sequence). Between the trimmed V and J ends, which lost 1 base and 11 bases, there was a span of 12 bases. CDR3 region: CASSLGRVAVQYF. In nucleotides, the CDR3 is TGTGCCAGCAGCTTAGGCAGGGTTGCCGTTCAGTACTTC.

The chain recombines TRBV7-9 with TRBJ2-1; 11 bases fit TRBD2. The CDR3 is 14 residues long. CDR1 and CDR2 (germline): SEHNR, FQNEAQ (reference sequence). J was trimmed by 9 bases and V by 6 bases; bases with no gene match: 7. CDR3 amino acids: CASRTSGAQGEQFF. CDR3 bases: TGTGCCAGCAGGACTAGCGGGGCGCAGGGTGAGCAGTTCTTC.

The gene calls are TRBV6-5 and TRBJ1-1; 7 bases map to TRBD1. V lost 2 bases, J lost 5 bases, and 8 bases stayed unmatched. The CDR3 has 15 amino acids. The germline CDR1 and CDR2 sequences are MNHEY and SVGAGI. DNA of the CDR3: TGTGCCAGCAGTTACGGATTGGACAGGCCAACTGAAGCTTTCTTT. Translated, it gives CASSYGLDRPTEAFF.

This clonotype was seen ten or more times. The chain couples TRBV12-3 or TRBV12-4 to TRBJ1-2; the D is unclear. CDR3 length equals 13 residues. V was trimmed by 7 bases and J by 0 bases, leaving 9 bases between them. CDR3 sequence: CASKTGTNYGYTF. In nucleotides, the CDR3 is TGTGCCAGCAAAACGGGGACTAACTATGGCTACACCTTC.

The V and J genes are TRBV12-5 and TRBJ1-4; TRBD1 might be the D (5 bases). The germline V gene has CDR1 LGHNT and CDR2 FRNRAP. Trimming took 6 bases from V and 6 from J, leaving 14 bases between them. This CDR3 is built from 14 residues. The CDR3 sequence: CASGPGTPDEKLFF. CDR3 sequence (DNA): TGTGCTAGTGGGCCCGGGACCCCCGATGAAAAACTGTTTTTT. Variable domain in full (rest from reference TRBV12-5 and TRBJ1-4): DARVTQTPRHKVTEMGQEVTMRCQPILGHNTVFWYRQTMMQGLELLAYFRNRAPLDDSGMPKDRFSAEMPDATLATLKIQPSEPRDSAVYFCASGPGTPDEKLFFGSGTQLSVL.

This clonotype occurred a few times. V gene TRBV10-3 combines with J gene TRBJ1-4; D is perhaps TRBD1 (5 bases). With 6 bases removed from V and 8 bases from J, the gap between germline ends came to 19 bases. Germline V gene lookup returns CDR1 ENHRY and CDR2 SYGVKD. The CDR3 has 15 amino acids. In DNA form, the CDR3 reads TGTGCCATCAGCGTGGGACTGACCGCGGAGGAAAAACTGTTTTTT. Amino acid sequence: CAISVGLTAEEKLFF.

About this clonotype: A much larger clone lies one base from this, so it may be a read error. The chain joins TRBV4-1 to TRBJ2-5; D remains unclear. The germline gives CDR1 MGHRA, CDR2 YSYEKL. The CDR3 is 12 amino acids. V lost 8 bases and J 2 bases, leaving 9 bases between the germline ends. DNA for the CDR3: TGCGCCAGCGGGCCACCGCAAGAGACCCAGTACTTC. The encoded protein is CASGPPQETQYF.

This clonotype showed up many times. The chain carries TRBV9 and TRBJ2-3; no reliable D call. Germline V CDR1 and CDR2: SGDLS, YYNGEE. Trimming removed 1 base from V and 2 bases from J, with 5 bases in between. The CDR3 has 13 residues. The DNA of the CDR3 is TGTGCCAGCAGCGTACAGATCACAGATACGCAGTATTTT. It specifies CASSVQITDTQYF.

CDR3 region: CASSPFLGQSSEQYF. CDR3 bases: TGTGCCAGCAGCCCTTTCTTGGGACAAAGCTCCGAGCAGTACTTC. The rearrangement uses TRBV3-1 and TRBJ2-7; TRBD1 might be the D (6 bases). The CDR3 is 15 amino acids. From germline, CDR1 is LGHDT and CDR2 YNNKEL (reference sequence). Trimming removed 4 bases from V and 6 bases from J, with 19 bases in between.

V usage is TRBV4-3 and J usage is TRBJ2-1; TRBD2 agrees at 8 bases. CDR1 LGHNA and CDR2 YSLEER come from the germline V gene. The CDR3 is made up of 18 amino acids. J gave up 0 bases and V 0 bases, and 7 bases lay outside the gene matches. The CDR3 sequence: CASSQELAGTPSYNEQFF. CDR3 nucleotides: TGCGCCAGCAGCCAAGAATTAGCGGGAACCCCCTCCTACAATGAGCAGTTCTTC.

This clonotype was observed a handful of times. CDR3 in amino acids: CATEGTASGANVLTF. For the CDR3, the DNA is TGTGCCACTGAGGGAACGGCCTCTGGGGCCAACGTCCTGACTTTC. V is TRBV6-2 or TRBV6-3 and J is TRBJ2-6, with a possible D match to TRBD2 (5 bases). Germline loops: CDR1 MNHEY, CDR2 SVGEGT. The V end lost 10 bases, the J end lost 0 bases, and 13 bases lay between the germline ends. The CDR3 contains 15 residues.

This clonotype was counted only a few times. The chain recombines TRBV20-1 with TRBJ2-1; 8 bases match TRBD2. Trimming removed 3 bases from V and 7 bases from J; junction bases left unmatched: 14. The CDR3 extends over 16 amino acids. Germline assignment: CDR1 DFQATT and CDR2 SNEGSKA (reference sequence). In nucleotides, the CDR3 is TGCAGTGCTAGGGCCCTCCCTAGCGGGTGGATTAATGAGCAGTTCTTC. This codes for CSARALPSGWINEQFF.

V is TRBV12-5 and J is TRBJ2-1; D call uncertain. Germline V CDR1 and CDR2: LGHNT, FRNRAP. The ends were cut back, 1 base at V and 7 bases at J, with 5 bases in the middle. The CDR3 extends over 12 amino acids. The CDR3 loop reads CASGLDENEQFF. The CDR3 DNA sequence: TGTGCTAGTGGTTTGGACGAAAATGAGCAGTTCTTC.

Many counts were recorded for this clonotype. J is TRBJ2-1 and V is TRBV12-3 or TRBV12-4; perhaps TRBD1 as D (6 bases). V lost 6 bases, J lost 4 bases, and 13 bases lay in between. The CDR3 runs 14 residues. DNA for the CDR3: TGTGCCAGCAGCCCAGGGGTGTGGTACAATGAGCAGTTCTTC. This encodes CASSPGVWYNEQFF.

The rearrangement links TRBV29-1 to TRBJ1-2, with D hard to call. The V and J ends lost 0 bases and 5 bases respectively, with 19 bases between them. This CDR3 spans 16 amino acids. CDR1 is SQVTM, CDR2 ANQGSEA, per germline. This CDR3 is CSVEEGGGMAHYGYTF. The CDR3 nucleotides read TGCAGCGTTGAAGAGGGTGGTGGAATGGCCCATTATGGCTACACCTTC.

The genes are TRBV4-1 and TRBJ2-7; TRBD2 aligns across 7 bases. The junction had 6 bases not matched to a gene; V was cut back by 3 bases and J by 1 base. Germline CDR1 MGHRA, CDR2 YSYEKL. The CDR3 sequence is 15 residues long. Here the CDR3 reads CASSHEAGTSYEQYF. CDR3 nucleotide sequence: TGCGCCAGCAGCCACGAAGCGGGGACGTCCTACGAGCAGTACTTC.

Turning to this clonotype: Being one base from a much bigger clone, this may be a read error. This sequence joins TRBV29-1 and TRBJ2-7; no reliable D call. From germline, CDR1 is SQVTM and CDR2 ANQGSEA. V was trimmed by 6 bases and J by 0 bases, leaving 12 bases between them. The CDR3 has 13 residues. The CDR3 reads CSVLLQASYEQYV. In nucleotides, the CDR3 is TGCAGCGTACTTTTGCAGGCCTCCTACGAGCAGTACGTC.

Worth noting for this clonotype: A much larger clonotype is one base distant, so this may be a read error. The V call is TRBV20-1, the J call TRBJ2-5, with 12 bases matching TRBD1. Looked up from germline, CDR1 is DFQATT and CDR2 is SNEGSKA (reference sequence). The CDR3 spans 14 residues. CDR3 in amino acids: CSAEGTGGKGEQDF. CDR3 bases: TGCAGTGCTGAGGGGACAGGGGGCAAAGGCGAGCAGGACTTC.

The genes are TRBV9 and TRBJ2-1, with TRBD2 identical over 11 bases. J gave up 6 bases and V 2 bases, and 4 bases lay outside the gene matches. The CDR3 contains 15 residues. Germline CDR1 reads SGDLS; CDR2 reads YYNGEE. This CDR3 reads CASSVPSGGLNEQFF. Written as DNA, the CDR3 is TGTGCCAGCAGCGTCCCTAGCGGGGGGCTCAATGAGCAGTTCTTC.

Regarding this clonotype: This clone may be a read error of a much larger clone one base away. The chain joins TRBV4-1 to TRBJ2-5, with TRBD1 matching 7 bases. Germline CDR1 reads MGHRA; CDR2 reads YSYEKL. This CDR3 is 14 amino acids long. The CDR3 here is CVSSQPGQTYGQYF. The CDR3 DNA follows: TGCGTCAGCAGCCAACCGGGACAGACCTACGGGCAGTACTTC.

This chain joins TRBV19 and TRBJ1-5, with a possible D match to TRBD1 (6 bases). This CDR3 has 16 amino acids. V was pared by 7 bases and J by 6 bases, with 22 bases between. The germline gives CDR1 LNHDA, CDR2 SQIVND (reference sequence). CDR3: CASTAYLTGAGQPQHF. CDR3 nucleotides: TGTGCCAGTACCGCTTATCTGACAGGCGCAGGTCAGCCCCAGCATTTT. Drawing the rest from reference TRBV19 and TRBJ1-5, the complete variable domain is DGGITQSPKYLFRKEGQNVTLSCEQNLNHDAMYWYRQDPGQGLRLIYYSQIVNDFQKGDIAEGYSVSREKKESFPLTVTSAQKNPTAFYLCASTAYLTGAGQPQHFGDGTRLSIL.